The rows below give T cell receptor beta chains drawn from one sample of a study of blood T cell repertoires in COVID-19. Generated by immunoSEQ multiplex PCR, the TCRdb table keeps only in-frame clones and is missing some. The profile shows 390,000 or so clones, roughly 89% of them singletons. Sequencing was done on a sample of peripheral blood. These receptors were taken from a man younger than 35 with active or convalescent COVID-19. Both conserved end residues are part of each CDR3. The order of the fields is D gene, J gene, clone size, V gene, CDR3 DNA, CDR3 protein. A D gene is named only where the DNA matches it firmly. Clone size is shown for a subset of rows, as once, few, many or a class of expanded clone.

-,TRBJ2-3,-,TRBV24-1,TGTGCCACCAGTGACTCGGAAGAGGGTCCAGATACGCAGTATTTT,CATSDSEEGPDTQYF
-,TRBJ2-3,-,TRBV7-3,TGTGCCAGCAGCTTAGGCGGGGTCACAGATACGCAGTATTTT,CASSLGGVTDTQYF
TRBD1,TRBJ1-2,-,TRBV15,TGTGCCACCAGCAGAGATCTGGGACAGGGGGCTGGCTACACCTTC,CATSRDLGQGAGYTF
TRBD1,TRBJ1-2,-,TRBV7-2,TGTGCCAGCAGCTTAGCCGGGACAGCGATAGATGGCTACACCTTC,CASSLAGTAIDGYTF
TRBD1,TRBJ1-4,once,TRBV5-8,TGTGCCACTCCGAGGAACAGGGGTTTAGCTAATGAAAAACTGTTTTTT,CATPRNRGLANEKLFF
-,TRBJ2-7,-,TRBV19,TGTGCCAGTAGTATAGCTTTCAGGGCAGCCTACGAGCAGTACTTC,CASSIAFRAAYEQYF
-,TRBJ2-5,-,TRBV7-9,TGTGCCAGCAGCACAGGGGTCGGGGGATTAGAGACCCAGTACTTC,CASSTGVGGLETQYF
TRBD1,TRBJ1-3,-,TRBV3-1/TRBV3-2,TGTGCCAGCAGTCAATTTCTTCTGGACAGGGACGATGGAAACACCATATATTTT,CASSQFLLDRDDGNTIYF
-,TRBJ1-3,-,TRBV6-5,TGTGCCAGCAGTCACAGTGGCTCTGGAAACACCATATATTTT,CASSHSGSGNTIYF
-,TRBJ2-5,-,TRBV2,TGTGCCAGCAGTGGACAGCGCCAAGAGACCCAGTACTTC,CASSGQRQETQYF
TRBD2,TRBJ2-3,-,TRBV27,TGTGCCAGCAGGTACAGACAGGGACTAGCGGACATCTTGGGCCCAGATACGCAGTATTTT,CASRYRQGLADILGPDTQYF
TRBD1,TRBJ2-7,-,TRBV11-2,TGTGCCAGCAGCTTAGTCAGGGGGAGAGCCCTCTCCTACGAGCAGTACTTC,CASSLVRGRALSYEQYF
-,TRBJ1-5,-,TRBV28,TGTGCCAGCAGCCCTATCTGGAGTGCGGGCAATCAGCCCCAGCATTTT,CASSPIWSAGNQPQHF
-,TRBJ1-1,-,TRBV28,TGTGCCAGCAGTTTGCAGGGAAGCACTGAAGCTTTCTTT,CASSLQGSTEAFF
-,TRBJ1-3,-,TRBV7-8,TGTGCCAGCAGCCCCAGGGACTCTGGAAACACCATATATTTT,CASSPRDSGNTIYF
-,TRBJ1-2,few,TRBV7-9,TGTGCCAGCAGCTTAGGGACAGCTCATAACTATGGCTACACCTTC,CASSLGTAHNYGYTF
-,TRBJ2-7,-,TRBV27,TGTGCCAGCAGTTTAGGGGGCAAGGGCGAGCAGTACTTC,CASSLGGKGEQYF
-,TRBJ1-3,-,TRBV27,TGTGCCAGCAGTTTCCGGGGACTAGCGGGAAACACCATATATTTT,CASSFRGLAGNTIYF
-,TRBJ2-5,-,TRBV24-1,TGTGCCACCAGTGATTTGCTGGAGACCCAGTACTTC,CATSDLLETQYF
TRBD1,TRBJ1-5,-,TRBV5-4,TGTGCCAGCAGCTCGACAGGGGGCCACCAGCATTTT,CASSSTGGHQHF
-,TRBJ1-6,-,TRBV3-1/TRBV3-2,TGTGCCAGCAGCCAAATCCTCCCCACAGGATTTTCACCCCTCCACTTT,CASSQILPTGFSPLHF
-,TRBJ1-2,-,TRBV4-2,TGTGCCAGCAGCCAAGATTCTCCCACTCGGGAGAACTATGGCTACACCTTC,CASSQDSPTRENYGYTF
TRBD2,TRBJ2-1,-,TRBV18,TGTGCCAGTAGCGGGAACTCCTACAATGAGCAGTTCTTC,CASSGNSYNEQFF
TRBD1,TRBJ1-4,-,TRBV28,TGTGCCAGCAGCAGGGACAGGGGGCTACCTCATCCTAATGAAAAACTGTTTTTT,CASSRDRGLPHPNEKLFF
-,TRBJ2-1,-,TRBV6-1,TGTGCCAGCAGTGAAGGGTTTTTGCGGTACAATGAGCAGTTCTTC,CASSEGFLRYNEQFF
TRBD1,TRBJ1-6,-,TRBV4-3,TGCGCCAGCAGTCCCGGGACAGGGGGTTCACCCCTCCACTTT,CASSPGTGGSPLHF
TRBD1,TRBJ1-2,-,TRBV5-5,TGTGCCAGCAGCTTGGGAGGGGGCTCGGCGGCCTATGGCTACACCTTC,CASSLGGGSAAYGYTF
TRBD2,TRBJ2-1,-,TRBV5-1,TGCGCCAGCAGCCCAACGTCCCGGGGGGGGATCAATGAGCAGTTCTTC,CASSPTSRGGINEQFF
-,TRBJ2-7,-,TRBV5-1,TGCGCCAGCAGCATCCCGGGAGCCTACGAGCAGTACTTC,CASSIPGAYEQYF
TRBD1,TRBJ2-5,-,TRBV7-2,TGTGCCAGCAGCGCAGGACAGGGGGCGCGGGAGACCCAGTACTTC,CASSAGQGARETQYF
TRBD1,TRBJ1-2,-,TRBV4-2,TGTGCCAGCAGCCAAGAGGACAGGGTAGGTGGCTACACCTTC,CASSQEDRVGGYTF
TRBD1,TRBJ2-3,-,TRBV11-2,TGTGCCAGCATCGGACAGGGAACTAGCACAGATACGCAGTATTTT,CASIGQGTSTDTQYF
-,TRBJ1-4,-,TRBV18,TGTGCCAGCTCACACAGGGTAACTAATGAAAAACTGTTTTTT,CASSHRVTNEKLFF
TRBD1,TRBJ2-7,few,TRBV19,TGTGCCCGGGTCGAAAGACAGGGGAGCTCCTACGAGCAGTACTTC,CARVERQGSSYEQYF
TRBD1,TRBJ1-3,-,TRBV10-3,TGTGCCATCAGTAACAGGGGGCCATCTTCGGCCTCTGGAAACACCATATATTTT,CAISNRGPSSASGNTIYF
TRBD2,TRBJ2-7,-,TRBV5-1,TGCGCCAGCAGCAGACGAGCGGGAGATAGTTACGAGCAGTACTTC,CASSRRAGDSYEQYF